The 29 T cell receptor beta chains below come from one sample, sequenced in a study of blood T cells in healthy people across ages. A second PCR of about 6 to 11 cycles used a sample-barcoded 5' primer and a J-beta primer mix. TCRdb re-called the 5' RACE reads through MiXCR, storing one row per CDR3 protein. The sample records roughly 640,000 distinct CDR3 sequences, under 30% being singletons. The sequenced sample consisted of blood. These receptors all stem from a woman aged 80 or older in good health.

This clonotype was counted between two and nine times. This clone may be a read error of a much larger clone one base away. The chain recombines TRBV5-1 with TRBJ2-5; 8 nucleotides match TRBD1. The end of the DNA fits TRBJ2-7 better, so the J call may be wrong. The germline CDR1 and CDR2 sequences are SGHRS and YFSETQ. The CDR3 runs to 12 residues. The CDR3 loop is CTSGDRGYEQYF. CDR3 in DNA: TGCACCAGCGGAGACAGGGGCTACGAGCAGTACTTC.

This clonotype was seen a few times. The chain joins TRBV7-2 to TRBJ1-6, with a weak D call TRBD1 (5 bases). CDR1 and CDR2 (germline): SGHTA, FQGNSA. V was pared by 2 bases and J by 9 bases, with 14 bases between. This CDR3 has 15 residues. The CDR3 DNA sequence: TGTGCCAGCAGCTTAAAGCAGGGCGGGGGTTCACCCCTCCACTTT. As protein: CASSLKQGGGSPLHF. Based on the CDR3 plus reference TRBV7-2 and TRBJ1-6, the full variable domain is GAGVSQSPSNKVTEKGKDVELRCDPISGHTALYWYRQSLGQGLEFLIYFQGNSAPDKSGLPSDRFSAERTGGSVSTLTIQRTQQEDSAVYLCASSLKQGGGSPLHFGNGTRLTVT.

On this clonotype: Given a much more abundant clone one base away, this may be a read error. The CDR3 bases are TGCAGCGTTTATCCCCGTTCAAACACTGAAGCTTTCTTT. It yields the protein CSVYPRSNTEAFF. The J gene is TRBJ1-1, the V gene TRBV29-1; D is ambiguous. Germline CDR1 SQVTM, CDR2 ANQGSEA. With 5 bases removed from V and 2 bases from J, the gap between germline ends came to 12 bases. There are 13 residues in the CDR3.

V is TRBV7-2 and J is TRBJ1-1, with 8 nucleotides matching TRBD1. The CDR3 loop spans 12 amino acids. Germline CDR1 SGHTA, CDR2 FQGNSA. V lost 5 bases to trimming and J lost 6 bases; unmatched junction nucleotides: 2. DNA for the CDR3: TGTGCCAGCAGCCGGGACAGGTCTGAAGCTTTCTTT. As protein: CASSRDRSEAFF.

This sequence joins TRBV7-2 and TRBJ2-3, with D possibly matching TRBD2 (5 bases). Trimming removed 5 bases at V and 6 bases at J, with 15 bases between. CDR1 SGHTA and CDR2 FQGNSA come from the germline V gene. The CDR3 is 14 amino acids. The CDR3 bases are TGTGCCAGCAGCCAATCGTTAGCGCCGGATACGCAGTATTTT. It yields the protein CASSQSLAPDTQYF. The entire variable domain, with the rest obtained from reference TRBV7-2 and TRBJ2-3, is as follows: GAGVSQSPSNKVTEKGKDVELRCDPISGHTALYWYRQSLGQGLEFLIYFQGNSAPDKSGLPSDRFSAERTGGSVSTLTIQRTQQEDSAVYLCASSQSLAPDTQYFGPGTRLTVL.

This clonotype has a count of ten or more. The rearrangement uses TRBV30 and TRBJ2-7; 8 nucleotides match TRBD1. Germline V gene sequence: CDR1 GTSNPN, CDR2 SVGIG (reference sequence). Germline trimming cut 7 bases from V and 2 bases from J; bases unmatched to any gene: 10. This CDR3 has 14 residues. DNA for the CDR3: TGTGCCTCCGAAGAAGGACAGGGACCCTACGAGCAGTACTTC. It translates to CASEEGQGPYEQYF.

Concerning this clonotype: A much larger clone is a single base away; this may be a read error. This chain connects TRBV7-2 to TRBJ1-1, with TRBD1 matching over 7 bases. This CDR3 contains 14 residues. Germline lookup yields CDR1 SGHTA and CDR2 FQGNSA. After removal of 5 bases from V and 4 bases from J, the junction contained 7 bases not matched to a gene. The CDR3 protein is CASSGQRGRTEAFF. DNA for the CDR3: TGTGCCAGCAGCGGACAAAGGGGGCGCACTGAAGCTTTCTTT.

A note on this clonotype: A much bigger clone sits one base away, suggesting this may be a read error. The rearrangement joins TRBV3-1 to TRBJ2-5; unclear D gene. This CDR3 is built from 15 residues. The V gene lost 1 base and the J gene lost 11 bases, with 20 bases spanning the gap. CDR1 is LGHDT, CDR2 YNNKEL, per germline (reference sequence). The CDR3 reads CASSQVRIGYNEQYF. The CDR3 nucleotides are TGTGCCAGCAGCCAAGTTAGGATCGGCTACAATGAGCAGTACTTC.

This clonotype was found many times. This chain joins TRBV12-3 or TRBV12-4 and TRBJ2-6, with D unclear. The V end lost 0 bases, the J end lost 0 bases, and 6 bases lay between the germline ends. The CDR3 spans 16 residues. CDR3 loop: CASSLALFSGANVLTF. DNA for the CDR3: TGTGCCAGCAGTTTAGCGTTGTTCTCTGGGGCCAACGTCCTGACTTTC.

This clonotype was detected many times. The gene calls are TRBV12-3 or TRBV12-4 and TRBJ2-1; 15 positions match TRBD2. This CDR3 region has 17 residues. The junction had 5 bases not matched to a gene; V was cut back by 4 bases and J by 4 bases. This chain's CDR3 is CASSSGTSGGNYNEQFF. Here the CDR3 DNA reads TGTGCCAGCAGTTCGGGGACTAGCGGGGGGAATTACAATGAGCAGTTCTTC.

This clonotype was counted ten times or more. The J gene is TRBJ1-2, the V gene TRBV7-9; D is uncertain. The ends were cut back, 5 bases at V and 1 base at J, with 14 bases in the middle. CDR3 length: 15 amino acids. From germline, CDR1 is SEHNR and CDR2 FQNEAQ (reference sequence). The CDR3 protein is CASSEEIRGNYGYTF. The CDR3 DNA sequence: TGTGCCAGCAGCGAGGAAATACGGGGTAACTATGGCTACACCTTC.

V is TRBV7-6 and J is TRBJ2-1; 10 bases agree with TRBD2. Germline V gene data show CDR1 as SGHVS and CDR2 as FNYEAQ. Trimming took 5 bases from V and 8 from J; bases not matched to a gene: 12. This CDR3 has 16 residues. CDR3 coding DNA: TGTGCCAGCAGCGGAGAGAGCGGGGGGGCCAGCGATGAGCAGTTCTTC. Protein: CASSGESGGASDEQFF.

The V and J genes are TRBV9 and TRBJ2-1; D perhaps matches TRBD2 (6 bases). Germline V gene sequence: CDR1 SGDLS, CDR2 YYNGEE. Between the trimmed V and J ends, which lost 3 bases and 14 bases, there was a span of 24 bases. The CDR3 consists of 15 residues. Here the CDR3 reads CASSAGGLSGGRKFF. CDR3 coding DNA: TGTGCCAGCAGCGCGGGTGGACTATCGGGTGGACGGAAGTTCTTC.

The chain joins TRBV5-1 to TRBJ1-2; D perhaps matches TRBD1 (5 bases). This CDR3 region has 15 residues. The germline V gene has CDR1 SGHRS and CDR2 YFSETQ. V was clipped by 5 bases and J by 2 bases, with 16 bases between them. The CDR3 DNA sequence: TGCGCCAGCAGAGAGGGACTCCACTCGAACTATGGCTACACCTTC. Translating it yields CASREGLHSNYGYTF. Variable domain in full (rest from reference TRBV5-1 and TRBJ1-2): KAGVTQTPRYLIKTRGQQVTLSCSPISGHRSVSWYQQTPGQGLQFLFEYFSETQRNKGNFPGRFSGRQFSNSRSEMNVSTLELGDSALYLCASREGLHSNYGYTFGSGTRLTVV.

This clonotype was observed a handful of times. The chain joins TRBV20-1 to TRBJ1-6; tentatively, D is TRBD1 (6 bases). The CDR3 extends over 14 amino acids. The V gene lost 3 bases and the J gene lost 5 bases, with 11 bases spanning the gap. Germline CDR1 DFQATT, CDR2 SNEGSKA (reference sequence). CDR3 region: CSARGQGHNSPLHF. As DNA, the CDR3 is TGCAGTGCTAGGGGCCAGGGGCATAATTCACCCCTCCACTTT.

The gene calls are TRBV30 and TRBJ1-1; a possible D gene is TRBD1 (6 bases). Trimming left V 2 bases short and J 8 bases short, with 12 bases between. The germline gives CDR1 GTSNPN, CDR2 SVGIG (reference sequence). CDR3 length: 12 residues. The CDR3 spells CAWSITGSEAFF. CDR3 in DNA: TGTGCCTGGAGTATAACAGGGTCCGAAGCTTTCTTT.

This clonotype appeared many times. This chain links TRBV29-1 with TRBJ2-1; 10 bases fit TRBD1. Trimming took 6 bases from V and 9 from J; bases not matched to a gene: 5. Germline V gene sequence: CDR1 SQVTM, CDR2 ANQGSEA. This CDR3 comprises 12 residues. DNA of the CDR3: TGCAGCGTGGAGGGACAGGGGATTGAGCAGTTCTTC. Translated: CSVEGQGIEQFF.

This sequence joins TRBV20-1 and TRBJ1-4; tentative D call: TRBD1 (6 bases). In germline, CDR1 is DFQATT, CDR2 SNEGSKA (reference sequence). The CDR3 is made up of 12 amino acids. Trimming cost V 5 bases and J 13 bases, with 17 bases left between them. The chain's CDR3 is CSAGGQAGGLFF. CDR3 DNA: TGCAGTGCTGGGGGGCAAGCTGGAGGACTGTTTTTT.

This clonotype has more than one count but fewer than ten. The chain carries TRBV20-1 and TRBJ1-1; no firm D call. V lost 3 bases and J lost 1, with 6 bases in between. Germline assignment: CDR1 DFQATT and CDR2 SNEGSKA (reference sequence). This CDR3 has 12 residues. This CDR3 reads CSASVSNTEAFF. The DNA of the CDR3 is TGCAGTGCTAGTGTCTCGAACACTGAAGCTTTCTTT.

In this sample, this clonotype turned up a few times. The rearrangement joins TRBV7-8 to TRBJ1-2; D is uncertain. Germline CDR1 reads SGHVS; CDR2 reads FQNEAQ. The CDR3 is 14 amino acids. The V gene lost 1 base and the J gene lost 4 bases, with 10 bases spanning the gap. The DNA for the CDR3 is TGTGCCAGCAGCTTAGGGAACGGGGTCTATGGCTACACCTTC. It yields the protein CASSLGNGVYGYTF.

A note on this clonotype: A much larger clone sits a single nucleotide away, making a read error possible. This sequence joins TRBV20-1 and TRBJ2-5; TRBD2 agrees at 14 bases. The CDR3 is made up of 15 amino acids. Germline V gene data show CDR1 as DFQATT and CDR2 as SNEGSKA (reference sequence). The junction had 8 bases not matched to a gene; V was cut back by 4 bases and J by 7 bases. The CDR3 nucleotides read TGCAGTGCTATTCGGACTAGCGGGGGGACCGGGACCCAGTACTTC. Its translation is CSAIRTSGGTGTQYF.

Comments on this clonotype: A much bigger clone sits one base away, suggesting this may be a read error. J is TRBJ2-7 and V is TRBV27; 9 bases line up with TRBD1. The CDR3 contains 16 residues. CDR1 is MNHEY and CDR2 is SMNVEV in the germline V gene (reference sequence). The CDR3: CACSEKGTGRTYEQYF. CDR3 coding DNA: TGTGCCTGCAGCGAGAAGGGGACAGGGAGGACCTACGAGCAGTACTTC.

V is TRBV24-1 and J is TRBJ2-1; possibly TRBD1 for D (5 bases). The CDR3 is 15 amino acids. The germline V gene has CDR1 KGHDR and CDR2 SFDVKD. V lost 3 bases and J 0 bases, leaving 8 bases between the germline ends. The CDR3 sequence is CATSDIQGSYNEQFF. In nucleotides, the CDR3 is TGTGCCACCAGTGATATCCAGGGCTCCTACAATGAGCAGTTCTTC.

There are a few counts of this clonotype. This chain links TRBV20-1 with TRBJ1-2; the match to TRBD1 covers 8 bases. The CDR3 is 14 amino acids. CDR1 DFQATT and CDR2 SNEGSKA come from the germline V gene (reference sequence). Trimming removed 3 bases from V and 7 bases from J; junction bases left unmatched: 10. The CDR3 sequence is CSARDPGGAPGYTF. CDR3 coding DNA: TGCAGTGCTAGGGACCCAGGGGGCGCGCCTGGCTACACCTTC.

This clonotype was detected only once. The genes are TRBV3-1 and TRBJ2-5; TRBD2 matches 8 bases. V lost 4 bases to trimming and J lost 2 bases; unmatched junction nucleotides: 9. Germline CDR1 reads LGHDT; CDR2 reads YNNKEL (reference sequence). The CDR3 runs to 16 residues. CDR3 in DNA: TGTGCCAGCAGCCCCGCCGGGGGGGTCAAACAAGAGACCCAGTACTTC. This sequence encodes CASSPAGGVKQETQYF.

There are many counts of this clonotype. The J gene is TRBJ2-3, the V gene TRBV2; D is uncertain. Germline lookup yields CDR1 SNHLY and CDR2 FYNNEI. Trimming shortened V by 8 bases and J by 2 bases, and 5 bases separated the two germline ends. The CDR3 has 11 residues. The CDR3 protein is CASRITDTQYF. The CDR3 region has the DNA TGTGCCAGCCGTATCACAGATACGCAGTATTTT.

The CDR3: CASSSTDRGQETQYF. Written as DNA, the CDR3 is TGTGCCAGCAGCTCGACCGACAGGGGCCAAGAGACCCAGTACTTC. V is TRBV7-2 and J is TRBJ2-5, with TRBD1 matching 8 bases. The V segment lost 4 bases and the J segment 1 base; nucleotides outside the gene matches: 5. The CDR3 spans 15 residues. Germline lookup yields CDR1 SGHTA and CDR2 FQGNSA.

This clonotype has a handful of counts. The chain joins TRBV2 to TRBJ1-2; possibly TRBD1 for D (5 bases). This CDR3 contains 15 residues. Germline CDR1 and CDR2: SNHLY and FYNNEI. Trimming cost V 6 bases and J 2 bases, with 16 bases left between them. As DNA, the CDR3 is TGTGCCAGCAGCCTACAGGCCCCGTTCAACTATGGCTACACCTTC. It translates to CASSLQAPFNYGYTF.

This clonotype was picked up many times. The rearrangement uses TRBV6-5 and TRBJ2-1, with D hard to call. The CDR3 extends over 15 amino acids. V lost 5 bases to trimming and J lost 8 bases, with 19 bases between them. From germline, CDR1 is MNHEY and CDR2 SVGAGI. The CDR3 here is CASSARDVGRYEQFF. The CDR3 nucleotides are TGTGCCAGCAGTGCCCGCGACGTCGGGCGGTATGAGCAGTTCTTC.